This entry is about one T cell receptor (beta chain). Its antigen is undetermined. Other DNA sequences from this sample encode an identical CDR3 as well. V gave up 5 bases and J gave up 3 bases, with 11 bases separating them. CDR3 length: 13 amino acids. Germline V gene lookup returns CDR1 SQVTM and CDR2 ANQGSEA. This record comes from a study of OX40 agonist ivuxolimab in advanced cancers. Peripheral blood came from all dose cohorts at three timepoints. Method: immunoSEQ multiplex PCR; TCRdb's copy keeps in-frame clones and lacks some. The table lists fewer than 90,000 clones, roughly nine tenths of them singletons. Notes on the study in general: Among expanded peripheral T cells, antigen specificity went undetermined.

This TCR was recovered from an adult with an advanced solid tumor such as melanoma, head and neck, liver or kidney cancer. The chain couples TRBV29-1 to TRBJ2-1; weak D call: TRBD2 (7 bases). The sequencing used CD4+ or CD8+ T cells sorted from blood, collected in a trial of the OX40 agonist ivuxolimab. In DNA form, the CDR3 reads TGCAGCGTTAGTAGGGGGGGCTACAATGAGCAGTTCTTC. It specifies CSVSRGGYNEQFF.